This paragraph reports one T cell receptor beta chain. This specimen comes from a study of cytomegalovirus exposure and HLA in healthy donors. Losses at the gene ends were 7 bases for V and 7 bases for J; bases not matched to a gene: 8. Germline V gene data show CDR1 as ENHRY and CDR2 as SYGVKD. The CDR3 runs 13 residues. The primer mix had 60 Vbeta and 13 Jbeta primers. TCRdb's table, derived via immunoSEQ multiplex PCR, lists solely in-frame clones and lacks some. Here the sample spans roughly 150,000 clones, 70% to 80% being singletons. The sequence was obtained from a man aged 35 to 55 in good health and CMV-seropositive. Material for sequencing was PBMCs. This sequence joins TRBV10-3 and TRBJ2-7, with 9 bases lining up with TRBD1. CDR3: CAITGDRGGEQYF. The CDR3, as DNA: TGTGCCATCACGGGTGACAGGGGGGGGGAGCAGTACTTC.